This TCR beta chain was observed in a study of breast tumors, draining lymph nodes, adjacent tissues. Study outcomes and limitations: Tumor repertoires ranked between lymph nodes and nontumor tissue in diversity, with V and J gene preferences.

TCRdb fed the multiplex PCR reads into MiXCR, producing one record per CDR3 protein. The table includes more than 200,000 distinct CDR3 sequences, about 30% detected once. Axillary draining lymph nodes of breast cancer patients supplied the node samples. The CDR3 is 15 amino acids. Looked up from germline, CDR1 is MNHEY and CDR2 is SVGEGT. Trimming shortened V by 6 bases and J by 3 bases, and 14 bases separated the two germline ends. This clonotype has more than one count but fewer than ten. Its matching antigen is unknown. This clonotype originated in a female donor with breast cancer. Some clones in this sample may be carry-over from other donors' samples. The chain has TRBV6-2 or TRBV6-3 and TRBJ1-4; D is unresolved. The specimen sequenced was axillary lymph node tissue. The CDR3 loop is CASRAGDRANEKLFF. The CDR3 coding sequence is TGTGCCAGCAGAGCCGGGGATCGAGCTAATGAAAAACTGTTTTTT.